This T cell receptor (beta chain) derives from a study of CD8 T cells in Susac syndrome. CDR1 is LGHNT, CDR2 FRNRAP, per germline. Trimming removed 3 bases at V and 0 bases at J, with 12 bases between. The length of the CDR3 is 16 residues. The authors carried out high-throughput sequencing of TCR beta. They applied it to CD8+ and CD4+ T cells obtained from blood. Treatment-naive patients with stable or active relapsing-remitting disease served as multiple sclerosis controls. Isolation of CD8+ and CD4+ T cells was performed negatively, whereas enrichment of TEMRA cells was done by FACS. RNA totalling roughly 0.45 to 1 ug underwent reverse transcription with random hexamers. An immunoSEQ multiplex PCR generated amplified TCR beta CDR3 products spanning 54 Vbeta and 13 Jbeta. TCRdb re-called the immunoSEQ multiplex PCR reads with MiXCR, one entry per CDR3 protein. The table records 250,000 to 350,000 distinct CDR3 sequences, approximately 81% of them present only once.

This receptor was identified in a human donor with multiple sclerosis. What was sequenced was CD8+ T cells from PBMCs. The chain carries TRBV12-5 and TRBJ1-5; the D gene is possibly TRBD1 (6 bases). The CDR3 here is CASGFWGAYSNQPQHF. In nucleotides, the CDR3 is TGTGCTAGTGGTTTCTGGGGGGCTTATAGCAATCAGCCCCAGCATTTT. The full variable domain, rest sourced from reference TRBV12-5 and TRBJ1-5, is DARVTQTPRHKVTEMGQEVTMRCQPILGHNTVFWYRQTMMQGLELLAYFRNRAPLDDSGMPKDRFSAEMPDATLATLKIQPSEPRDSAVYFCASGFWGAYSNQPQHFGDGTRLSIL.